This T cell receptor (beta chain) comes out of a study of human T cells and chemical hapten exposure. Time point: pre-sensitization, week 0. Noted treatment: therapeutic diphenylcyclopropenone sensitization with weekly scalp DPC. Total RNA was isolated from unfractionated whole blood. Germline CDR1 and CDR2: SQVTM and ANQGSEA. V was clipped by 7 bases and J by 9 bases; unmatched bases: 10. This CDR3 contains 13 residues. General observations from the study: Expanded TCR sets contained significantly more large CDR3 similarity clusters than controls.

Comment on this clonotype: The antigen remains unidentified.

Single cDNA molecules in the library carried unique molecular identifiers attached during preparation. One entry per CDR3 protein, called by TCRdb with MiXCR from the RACE reads. The sample yields approximately 400,000 distinct CDR3 sequences, less than 6.5% seen once. The material was whole blood, obtained in connection with sensitization to the hapten diphenylcyclopropenone (DPC). The V call is TRBV29-1, the J call TRBJ2-1; the match to TRBD1 covers 9 bases. This TCR was sampled from a woman aged 45-60 years with alopecia areata. Some clones in this sample may be carry-over from other donors' samples. The CDR3 DNA reads as TGCAGCGCATACCGGGACAGGGTAGGTGAGCAGTTCTTC. Translating gives CSAYRDRVGEQFF.